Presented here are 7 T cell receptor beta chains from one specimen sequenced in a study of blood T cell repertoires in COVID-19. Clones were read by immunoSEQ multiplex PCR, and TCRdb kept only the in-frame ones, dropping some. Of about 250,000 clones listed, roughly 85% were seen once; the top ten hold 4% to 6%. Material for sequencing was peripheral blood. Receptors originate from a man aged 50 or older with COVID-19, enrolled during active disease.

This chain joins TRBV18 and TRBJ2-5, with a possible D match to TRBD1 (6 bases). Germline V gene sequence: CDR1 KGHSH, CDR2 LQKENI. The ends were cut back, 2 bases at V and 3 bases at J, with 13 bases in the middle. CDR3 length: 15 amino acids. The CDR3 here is CASSPDRDTEETQYF. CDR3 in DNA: TGTGCCAGCTCACCAGACCGGGACACAGAAGAGACCCAGTACTTC.

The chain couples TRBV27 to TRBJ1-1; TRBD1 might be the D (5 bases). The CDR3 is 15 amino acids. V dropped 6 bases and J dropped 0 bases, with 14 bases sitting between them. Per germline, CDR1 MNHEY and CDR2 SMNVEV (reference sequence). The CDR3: CASSPRQNMNTEAFF. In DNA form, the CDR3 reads TGTGCCAGCAGCCCTAGACAGAACATGAACACTGAAGCTTTCTTT.

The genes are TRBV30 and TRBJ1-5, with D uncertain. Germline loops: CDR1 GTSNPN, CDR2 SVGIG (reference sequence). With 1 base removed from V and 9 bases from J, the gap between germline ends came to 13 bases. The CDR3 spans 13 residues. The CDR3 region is CAWSETRTRPQHF. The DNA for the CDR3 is TGTGCCTGGAGTGAGACTCGAACCAGGCCCCAGCATTTT. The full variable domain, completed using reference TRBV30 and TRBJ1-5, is SQTIHQWPATLVQPVGSPLSLECTVEGTSNPNLYWYRQAAGRGLQLLFYSVGIGQISSEVPQNLSASRPQDRQFILSSKKLLLSDSGFYLCAWSETRTRPQHFGDGTRLSIL.

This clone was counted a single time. The CDR3 bases are TGTGCCAGCAGCCAATCAGGGCCCTATGGCTACACCTTC. Translation gives CASSQSGPYGYTF. The V gene is TRBV3-1 (or the pseudogene TRBV3-2), the J gene TRBJ1-2, with D perhaps matching TRBD1 (5 bases). V lost 2 bases and J 4 bases, leaving 8 bases between the germline ends. Germline V gives CDR1 LGHDT, CDR2 YNNKEL (reference sequence). This CDR3 spans 13 amino acids.

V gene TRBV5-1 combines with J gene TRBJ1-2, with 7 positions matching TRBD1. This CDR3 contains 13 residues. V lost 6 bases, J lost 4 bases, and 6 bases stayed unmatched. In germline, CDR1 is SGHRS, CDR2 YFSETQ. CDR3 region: CASTGTDLYGYTF. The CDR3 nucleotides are TGCGCCAGCACGGGGACAGACCTCTATGGCTACACCTTC.

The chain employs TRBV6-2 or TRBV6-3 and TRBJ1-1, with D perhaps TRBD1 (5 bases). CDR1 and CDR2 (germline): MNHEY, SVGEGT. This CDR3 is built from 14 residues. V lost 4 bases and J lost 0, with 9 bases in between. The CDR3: CASSWTTMNTEAFF. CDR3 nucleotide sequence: TGTGCCAGCAGTTGGACAACCATGAACACTGAAGCTTTCTTT.

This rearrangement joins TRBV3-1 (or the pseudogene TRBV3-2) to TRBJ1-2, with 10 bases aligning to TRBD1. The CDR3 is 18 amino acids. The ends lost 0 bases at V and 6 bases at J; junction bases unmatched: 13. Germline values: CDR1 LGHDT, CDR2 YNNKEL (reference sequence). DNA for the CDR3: TGTGCCAGCAGCCAAGAGATATCCCGGGACAGGGGTTACGATGGCTACACCTTC. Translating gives CASSQEISRDRGYDGYTF.